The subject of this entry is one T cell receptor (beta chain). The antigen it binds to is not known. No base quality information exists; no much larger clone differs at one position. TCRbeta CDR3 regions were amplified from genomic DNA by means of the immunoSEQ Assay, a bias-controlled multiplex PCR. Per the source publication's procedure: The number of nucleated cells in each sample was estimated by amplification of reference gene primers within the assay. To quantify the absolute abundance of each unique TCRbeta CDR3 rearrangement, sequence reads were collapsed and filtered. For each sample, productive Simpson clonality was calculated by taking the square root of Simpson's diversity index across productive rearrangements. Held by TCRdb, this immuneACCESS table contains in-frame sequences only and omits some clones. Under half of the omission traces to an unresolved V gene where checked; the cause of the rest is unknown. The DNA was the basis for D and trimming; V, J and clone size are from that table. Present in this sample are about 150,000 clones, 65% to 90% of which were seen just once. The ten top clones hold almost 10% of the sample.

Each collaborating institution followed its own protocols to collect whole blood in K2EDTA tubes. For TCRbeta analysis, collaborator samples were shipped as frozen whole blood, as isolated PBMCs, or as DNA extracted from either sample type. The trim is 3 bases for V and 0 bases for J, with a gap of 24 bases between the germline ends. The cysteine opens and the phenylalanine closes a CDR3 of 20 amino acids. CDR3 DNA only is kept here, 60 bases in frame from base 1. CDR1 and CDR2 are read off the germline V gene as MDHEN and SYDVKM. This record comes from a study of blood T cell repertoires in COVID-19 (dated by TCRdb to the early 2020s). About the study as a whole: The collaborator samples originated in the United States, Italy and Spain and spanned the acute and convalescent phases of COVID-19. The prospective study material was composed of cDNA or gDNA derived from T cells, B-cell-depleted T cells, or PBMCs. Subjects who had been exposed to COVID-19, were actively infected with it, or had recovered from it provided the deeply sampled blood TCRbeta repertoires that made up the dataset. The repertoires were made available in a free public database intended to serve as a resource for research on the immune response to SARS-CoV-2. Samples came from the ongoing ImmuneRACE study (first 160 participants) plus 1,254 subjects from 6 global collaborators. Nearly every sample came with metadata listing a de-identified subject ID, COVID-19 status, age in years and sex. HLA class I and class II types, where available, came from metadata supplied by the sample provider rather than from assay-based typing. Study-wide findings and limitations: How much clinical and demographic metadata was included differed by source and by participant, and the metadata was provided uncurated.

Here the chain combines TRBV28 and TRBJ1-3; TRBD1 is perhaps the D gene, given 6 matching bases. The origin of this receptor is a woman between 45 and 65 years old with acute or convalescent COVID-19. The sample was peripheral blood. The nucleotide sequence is TGTGCCAGCAGTTTGGGGCCCCCGCAGCTACAGGGCCACTCTGGAAACACCATATATTTT. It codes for CASSLGPPQLQGHSGNTIYF.